This TCR beta chain came from a study of shared clonotypes between healthy human individuals. The data were produced by immunoSEQ multiplex PCR, yet TCRdb's version contains in-frame clones alone and is incomplete. Of 550,000 to 800,000 clones detected, around 67% appear once; the ten largest clones hold about 1.8%. Trimming took off 5 bases at V and 0 bases at J, with 11 bases between the two ends. The length of the CDR3 is 15 residues. Germline-derived CDR1 and CDR2 are MGHRA and YSYEKL. V is TRBV4-1 and J is TRBJ2-1; maybe TRBD2 (6 bases). The clonotype comes from a woman between 25 and 40 years old in good health. Sequencing used memory CD4+ T cells sorted from blood. Subset given: CD45RA-negative fraction. This CDR3 reads CASSSSGPSYNEQFF. CDR3 DNA: TGCGCCAGCAGCTCAAGCGGGCCCTCCTACAATGAGCAGTTCTTC.